This TCR beta chain appears in the sequencing data of a study of regulatory T cells in long-lasting Graves disease. Construction of the TCR beta libraries employed iRepertoire HTBI primers in conjunction with Arm-PCR of CDR3 regions. TCRdb reprocessed the multiplex PCR reads with MiXCR, giving one entry per CDR3 protein. This sample yields roughly 500,000 distinct CDR3 sequences, of which about 20% are seen a single time; around 13% belongs to the top ten. Indicated time point: persistent/refractory GD, antithyroid drugs over 5 years with positive TRAb. RNA extracted from PBMCs served as the sequencing template. Trimming took 3 bases from V and 4 from J, leaving 12 bases between them. CDR1 SEHNR and CDR2 FQNEAQ come from the germline V gene (reference sequence). The CDR3 has 14 amino acids. Only a few counts were recorded for this clonotype.

This clonotype was sampled from a female donor with Graves disease. The chain recombines TRBV7-9 with TRBJ1-1, with D perhaps TRBD1 (5 bases). Source: peripheral blood mononuclear cells (PBMCs), taken when the disease was refractory, from a patient treated with antithyroid drugs. The DNA of the CDR3 is TGTGCCAGCAGCTTGGACACCAGAGGCACTGAAGCTTTCTTT. Translating it yields CASSLDTRGTEAFF.